The 18 T cell receptor beta chains below come from one sample, sequenced in a study of blood T cell repertoires in COVID-19. Profiling relied on immunoSEQ multiplex PCR, and the TCRdb table lists in-frame clones only, not all of them. This sample has some 120,000 clones, with about 84% found just once. The sample consisted of peripheral blood. The receptor source for this set is a human donor in a cohort sampled during active COVID-19.

The J gene is TRBJ1-2, the V gene TRBV6-2 or TRBV6-3, with TRBD1 as a possible D gene (5 bases). The CDR3 consists of 13 residues. Trimming took off 7 bases at V and 4 bases at J, with 13 bases between the two ends. CDR1 and CDR2 from the germline V gene are MNHEY and SVGEGT. CDR3: CASTPPGGYGYTF. The CDR3 bases are TGTGCCAGCACCCCGCCGGGGGGCTATGGCTACACCTTC.

This chain connects TRBV12-5 to TRBJ2-1; 10 nucleotides match TRBD1. Germline V gene sequence: CDR1 LGHNT, CDR2 FRNRAP. This CDR3 region has 15 residues. V was clipped by 7 bases and J by 6 bases; unmatched bases: 9. The CDR3 DNA follows: TGTGCTAGTGCCTGGGGGACAGGGGTAGGCAATGAGCAGTTCTTC. It yields the protein CASAWGTGVGNEQFF.

The chain has TRBV12-3 or TRBV12-4 and TRBJ1-2, with unresolved D. The CDR3 contains 11 residues. Trimming stripped 5 bases from V and 3 bases from J, with 4 bases between. In DNA, the CDR3 is TGTGCCAGCAGTCTATACTATGGCTACACCTTC. Its translation: CASSLYYGYTF.

The chain combines TRBV2 with TRBJ1-2, with D uncertain. The ends were cut back, 1 base at V and 3 bases at J, with 15 bases in the middle. The CDR3 consists of 16 residues. Germline CDR1 SNHLY, CDR2 FYNNEI. The CDR3: CASSEGYYSGDYGYTF. The CDR3 DNA sequence: TGTGCCAGCAGTGAAGGCTACTATAGTGGTGACTATGGCTACACCTTC.

In the case of this clone: The sample holds other DNA sequences that translate to the same CDR3. The chain carries TRBV19 and TRBJ2-3, with TRBD1 matching 8 bases. Germline CDR1 reads LNHDA; CDR2 reads SQIVND (reference sequence). Germline trimming cut 3 bases from V and 0 bases from J; bases unmatched to any gene: 2. CDR3 size: 15 residues. The chain's CDR3 is CASSIRDRSTDTQYF. DNA of the CDR3: TGTGCCAGTAGTATCCGGGACAGGAGCACAGATACGCAGTATTTT. The variable domain in full, with the rest retrieved from reference TRBV19 and TRBJ2-3, is DGGITQSPKYLFRKEGQNVTLSCEQNLNHDAMYWYRQDPGQGLRLIYYSQIVNDFQKGDIAEGYSVSREKKESFPLTVTSAQKNPTAFYLCASSIRDRSTDTQYFGPGTRLTVL.

This chain connects TRBV6-5 to TRBJ2-7; TRBD2 matches 8 bases. In germline, CDR1 is MNHEY, CDR2 SVGAGI. The CDR3 loop spans 16 amino acids. Germline trimming cut 2 bases from V and 1 base from J; bases unmatched to any gene: 7. The CDR3 region is CASSYIERERSYEQYF. The CDR3 DNA follows: TGTGCCAGCAGTTACATAGAGCGGGAGCGGTCCTACGAGCAGTACTTC.

The V and J genes are TRBV7-2 and TRBJ1-2; the D gene is possibly TRBD1 (5 bases). CDR3 size: 14 residues. The V gene's germline CDR1 is SGHTA and CDR2 FQGNSA. With 3 bases removed from V and 6 bases from J, the gap between germline ends came to 14 bases. Here the CDR3 DNA reads TGTGCCAGCAGCTTGTGGGGGAGGGATGATGGCTACACCTTC. The encoded protein is CASSLWGRDDGYTF.

This sequence joins TRBV5-1 and TRBJ2-1; the match to TRBD2 covers 8 bases. The CDR3 runs to 17 residues. Germline CDR1 and CDR2: SGHRS and YFSETQ. After removal of 4 bases from V and 3 bases from J, the junction contained 12 bases not matched to a gene. The DNA for the CDR3 is TGCGCCAGCAGCACCCGGGCCACTAGCGGAGGCTACAATGAGCAGTTCTTC. This codes for CASSTRATSGGYNEQFF. Together with reference TRBV5-1 and TRBJ2-1, the CDR3 gives the full variable domain: KAGVTQTPRYLIKTRGQQVTLSCSPISGHRSVSWYQQTPGQGLQFLFEYFSETQRNKGNFPGRFSGRQFSNSRSEMNVSTLELGDSALYLCASSTRATSGGYNEQFFGPGTRLTVL.

The rearrangement uses TRBV5-4 and TRBJ1-1, with 8 bases that match TRBD1. There are 13 residues in the CDR3. Germline trimming cut 4 bases from V and 7 bases from J; bases unmatched to any gene: 6. Germline V gives CDR1 SGHNT, CDR2 YYREEE (reference sequence). DNA for the CDR3: TGTGCCAGCAGCGTTCCGGGACAGGTTGAAGCTTTCTTT. It is translated as CASSVPGQVEAFF.

With respect to this clone: Its ends do not fully match the called genes, so a read error is possible. The V gene is TRBV7-7, the J gene TRBJ1-3; D unclear. The CDR3 has 15 residues. The germline V gene encodes CDR1 SSHAT and CDR2 FNYEAQ (reference sequence). DNA for the CDR3: TGTGCTAGCAGCTTTAATCGGGGTCCTGGAAACACCATATATTTT. Translation gives CASSFNRGPGNTIYF.

This sequence joins TRBV6-6 and TRBJ2-2; D might be TRBD2 (5 bases). V was cut by 3 bases and J by 7 bases, with 12 bases left in between. Looked up from germline, CDR1 is MNHNY and CDR2 is SVGAGI (reference sequence). This CDR3 has 14 residues. This CDR3 reads CASSYVASHGELFF. The CDR3 nucleotides are TGTGCCAGCAGTTATGTGGCTAGCCACGGGGAGCTGTTTTTT.

V and J are TRBV4-3 and TRBJ2-7, with 9 bases that match TRBD2. Germline CDR1 LGHNA, CDR2 YSLEER. J was trimmed by 4 bases and V by 4 bases; bases with no gene match: 8. The CDR3 consists of 15 residues. The CDR3 region has the DNA TGCGCCAGCAGCCGGGGACGCGGGGGGGGGTACGAGCAGTACTTC. Its translation: CASSRGRGGGYEQYF.

The rearrangement joins TRBV9 to TRBJ2-4, with D possibly matching TRBD2 (6 bases). This CDR3 has 14 residues. Germline V gives CDR1 SGDLS, CDR2 YYNGEE. The V and J ends lost 2 bases and 4 bases respectively, with 10 bases between them. CDR3 sequence (DNA): TGTGCCAGCAGCGTTAGCGGAGATAAAAACATTCAGTACTTC. Its protein is CASSVSGDKNIQYF.

The V gene is TRBV6-5, the J gene TRBJ1-1, with 10 bases matching TRBD1. Trimming cost V 5 bases and J 3 bases; bases outside gene matches: 6. Germline lookup yields CDR1 MNHEY and CDR2 SVGAGI. This CDR3 has 15 amino acids. The CDR3 loop reads CASSRSGTGDTEAFF. The CDR3, as DNA: TGTGCCAGCAGTCGCTCCGGGACAGGGGACACTGAAGCTTTCTTT.

V usage is TRBV9 and J usage is TRBJ2-1; 9 nucleotides match TRBD2. The V gene end was trimmed by 5 bases and the J gene end by 10 bases; junction bases not matched to a gene: 13. The germline V gene has CDR1 SGDLS and CDR2 YYNGEE. There are 15 residues in the CDR3. CDR3 sequence: CASRSGDSGSGEQFF. CDR3 DNA sequence: TGTGCCAGCAGATCGGGGGATAGCGGGAGTGGGGAGCAGTTCTTC.

V gene TRBV5-1 combines with J gene TRBJ2-7; 10 positions agree with TRBD2. Per the germline V gene, CDR1 is SGHRS and CDR2 is YFSETQ. Unmatched junction bases numbered 9, after V lost 4 bases and J lost 5 bases. This CDR3 is 15 amino acids long. CDR3 residues: CASSKSGRVSDEQYF. The CDR3 nucleotides read TGCGCCAGCAGCAAAAGCGGGAGGGTCTCAGACGAGCAGTACTTC.

The chain recombines TRBV27 with TRBJ2-2; tentatively, D is TRBD1 (5 bases). V was shortened by 6 bases and J by 6 bases, with 14 bases between the two germline ends. CDR3 size: 14 residues. CDR1 is MNHEY, CDR2 SMNVEV, per germline (reference sequence). The CDR3 nucleotides read TGTGCCAGCAGAGGATCCAGGGCGGCCGGGGAGCTGTTTTTT. Residues: CASRGSRAAGELFF.

In its sample, this clone was seen once. The J gene is TRBJ2-2, the V gene TRBV5-1, with D maybe TRBD1 (6 bases). V gave up 3 bases and J gave up 3 bases, with 9 bases separating them. CDR3 length: 14 residues. Germline V lookup: CDR1 SGHRS, CDR2 YFSETQ. CDR3 amino acids: CASSSRTDTGELFF. CDR3 bases: TGCGCCAGCAGCTCTAGGACAGACACCGGGGAGCTGTTTTTT.